The rows below give T cell receptor beta chains drawn from one sample of a study of cytomegalovirus exposure and HLA in healthy donors. Data came from immunoSEQ multiplex PCR; TCRdb stores just in-frame clones and leaves some out. The sample contains more than 140,000 clones, less than 65% of which appear only once. Sequencing was performed on PBMCs. The receptors derive from a woman in her twenties or thirties in good health and CMV-seropositive. CDR3s include the opening cysteine and the closing phenylalanine or tryptophan. A D gene is named only where the DNA matches it firmly. Some rows have no size entry. The others give once, few or many, or a class for an expanded clone.

CDR3 protein: CASSFYAREEAFF; CDR3 DNA: TGCGCCAGCAGCTTCTACGCACGGGAAGAAGCTTTCTTT; J gene: TRBJ1-1; CDR3 length: 13; D gene: .; V gene: TRBV5-1; clone size: .
CDR3 protein: CASSYGQGARGYTF; CDR3 DNA: TGTGCCAGCAGTTACGGACAGGGGGCCCGTGGCTACACCTTC; J gene: TRBJ1-2; CDR3 length: 14; D gene: TRBD1; V gene: TRBV6-5; clone size: .
CDR3 protein: CASSSPGTRRADTQYF; CDR3 DNA: TGTGCCAGCAGTTCACCCGGGACTAGACGTGCAGATACGCAGTATTTT; J gene: TRBJ2-3; CDR3 length: 16; D gene: TRBD2; V gene: TRBV28; clone size: .
CDR3 protein: CASSSTGISNQPQHF; CDR3 DNA: TGTGCCAGCAGTTCCACAGGGATAAGCAATCAGCCCCAGCATTTT; J gene: TRBJ1-5; CDR3 length: 15; D gene: .; V gene: TRBV6-5; clone size: .
CDR3 protein: CASSLGQGMDFF; CDR3 DNA: TGTGCCAGCAGCTTAGGACAGGGGATGGATTTCTTT; J gene: TRBJ1-1; CDR3 length: 12; D gene: TRBD1; V gene: TRBV5-4; clone size: .
CDR3 protein: CASSPSTPGANVLTF; CDR3 DNA: TGTGCCAGCTCCCCTTCGACACCCGGGGCCAACGTCCTGACTTTC; J gene: TRBJ2-6; CDR3 length: 15; D gene: .; V gene: TRBV18; clone size: few
CDR3 protein: CASSADRAGGELFF; CDR3 DNA: TGTGCCAGCAGCGCGGACAGGGCGGGCGGGGAGCTGTTTTTT; J gene: TRBJ2-2; CDR3 length: 14; D gene: TRBD1; V gene: TRBV25-1; clone size: .
CDR3 protein: CASSLLNVRGQKGQYF; CDR3 DNA: TGTGCCAGCAGCCTCTTGAATGTTAGGGGGCAGAAGGGGCAGTACTTC; J gene: TRBJ2-7; CDR3 length: 16; D gene: TRBD1; V gene: TRBV5-4; clone size: .
CDR3 protein: CASSGLDRETFF; CDR3 DNA: TGTGCCAGTAGTGGTTTGGACAGGGAAACTTTCTTT; J gene: TRBJ1-1; CDR3 length: 12; D gene: TRBD1; V gene: TRBV19; clone size: .
CDR3 protein: CAISEFSEQYF; CDR3 DNA: TGTGCCATCAGTGAGTTCAGCGAGCAGTACTTC; J gene: TRBJ2-7; CDR3 length: 11; D gene: .; V gene: TRBV10-3; clone size: .
CDR3 protein: CASSPDRVQPQHF; CDR3 DNA: TGTGCCAGCTCACCGGACAGGGTACAGCCCCAGCATTTT; J gene: TRBJ1-5; CDR3 length: 13; D gene: TRBD1; V gene: TRBV18; clone size: .
CDR3 protein: CASSAGGFTDTQYF; CDR3 DNA: TGTGCCAGCAGCGCCGGGGGGTTCACAGATACGCAGTATTTT; J gene: TRBJ2-3; CDR3 length: 14; D gene: TRBD2; V gene: TRBV9; clone size: once
CDR3 protein: CIAGTDTQYF; CDR3 DNA: TGCATCGCGGGCACAGATACGCAGTATTTT; J gene: TRBJ2-3; CDR3 length: 10; D gene: .; V gene: TRBV29-1; clone size: .
CDR3 protein: CASRRERDGYTF; CDR3 DNA: TGTGCCAGCCGACGGGAGAGGGATGGCTACACCTTC; J gene: TRBJ1-2; CDR3 length: 12; D gene: .; V gene: TRBV28; clone size: .
CDR3 protein: CASSLNRNTEAFF; CDR3 DNA: TGTGCCAGCAGTCTCAATAGGAACACTGAAGCTTTCTTT; J gene: TRBJ1-1; CDR3 length: 13; D gene: .; V gene: TRBV6-4; clone size: .
CDR3 protein: CAWSGAGGPVTDTQYF; CDR3 DNA: TGTGCCTGGAGTGGGGCGGGAGGGCCGGTGACAGATACGCAGTATTTT; J gene: TRBJ2-3; CDR3 length: 16; D gene: TRBD2; V gene: TRBV30; clone size: .
CDR3 protein: CASSLERGQPQHF; CDR3 DNA: TGTGCCAGCAGCTTAGAAAGAGGTCAGCCCCAGCATTTT; J gene: TRBJ1-5; CDR3 length: 13; D gene: .; V gene: TRBV11-2; clone size: few
CDR3 protein: CASSTPGGLADTQYF; CDR3 DNA: TGTGCCAGCAGCACGCCGGGGGGCCTTGCGGATACGCAGTATTTT; J gene: TRBJ2-3; CDR3 length: 15; D gene: .; V gene: TRBV7-9; clone size: .
CDR3 protein: CASRPQINQPQHF; CDR3 DNA: TGTGCCAGTAGACCGCAGATAAATCAGCCCCAGCATTTT; J gene: TRBJ1-5; CDR3 length: 13; D gene: .; V gene: TRBV19; clone size: .
CDR3 protein: CASSQGLASGRWEQYF; CDR3 DNA: TGCGCCAGCAGCCAAGGATTGGCTAGCGGGAGATGGGAGCAGTACTTC; J gene: TRBJ2-7; CDR3 length: 16; D gene: TRBD2; V gene: TRBV4-1; clone size: .
CDR3 protein: CSAIRQDGYTF; CDR3 DNA: TGCAGTGCTATCCGGCAGGATGGCTACACCTTC; J gene: TRBJ1-2; CDR3 length: 11; D gene: .; V gene: TRBV20-1; clone size: few
CDR3 protein: CASSRGEIRPEAFF; CDR3 DNA: TGCGCCAGCAGCCGTGGGGAGATACGACCTGAAGCTTTCTTT; J gene: TRBJ1-1; CDR3 length: 14; D gene: .; V gene: TRBV5-1; clone size: .
CDR3 protein: CASSSVGQGTPDTQYF; CDR3 DNA: TGTGCCAGCAGCTCCGTTGGACAGGGAACTCCAGATACGCAGTATTTT; J gene: TRBJ2-3; CDR3 length: 16; D gene: TRBD1; V gene: TRBV7-9; clone size: .
CDR3 protein: CASSAGRPSENIQYF; CDR3 DNA: TGCGCCAGCAGTGCTGGGCGTCCCTCGGAAAACATTCAGTACTTC; J gene: TRBJ2-4; CDR3 length: 15; D gene: .; V gene: TRBV10-1; clone size: few
CDR3 protein: CASINVRTMNTEAFF; CDR3 DNA: TGTGCCAGTATTAATGTGCGAACTATGAACACTGAAGCTTTCTTT; J gene: TRBJ1-1; CDR3 length: 15; D gene: .; V gene: TRBV19; clone size: .
CDR3 protein: CASSVGTSGAYEQYF; CDR3 DNA: TGTGCCAGCAGCGTAGGGACTAGCGGGGCCTACGAGCAGTACTTC; J gene: TRBJ2-7; CDR3 length: 15; D gene: TRBD2; V gene: TRBV9; clone size: few
CDR3 protein: CATSLGRGPSTDTQYF; CDR3 DNA: TGTGCCACCAGCCTTGGGAGGGGACCGAGCACAGATACGCAGTATTTT; J gene: TRBJ2-3; CDR3 length: 16; D gene: TRBD2; V gene: TRBV15; clone size: few
CDR3 protein: CASSYIRQGEQYF; CDR3 DNA: TGTGCCAGCAGTTACATCCGACAGGGCGAGCAGTACTTC; J gene: TRBJ2-7; CDR3 length: 13; D gene: TRBD1; V gene: TRBV6-5; clone size: .
CDR3 protein: CASSSRTDDAKNIQYF; CDR3 DNA: TGTGCCAGTAGCTCAAGGACAGACGATGCCAAAAACATTCAGTACTTC; J gene: TRBJ2-4; CDR3 length: 16; D gene: .; V gene: TRBV19; clone size: few
CDR3 protein: CASSWGPTSTEAFF; CDR3 DNA: TGTGCCAGCAGCTGGGGGCCAACGAGCACTGAAGCTTTCTTT; J gene: TRBJ1-1; CDR3 length: 14; D gene: .; V gene: TRBV6-1; clone size: few
CDR3 protein: CASSLAPDSHYEQYF; CDR3 DNA: TGTGCCAGCAGCTTAGCCCCGGACTCACATTACGAGCAGTACTTC; J gene: TRBJ2-7; CDR3 length: 15; D gene: .; V gene: TRBV7-2; clone size: once
CDR3 protein: CASSYITSRDEQYF; CDR3 DNA: TGTGCCAGCAGTTACATAACGTCTAGAGACGAGCAGTACTTC; J gene: TRBJ2-7; CDR3 length: 14; D gene: .; V gene: TRBV6-6; clone size: .
CDR3 protein: CASSLTSGYTDTQYF; CDR3 DNA: TGTGCCAGCAGCTTGACTAGCGGCTACACAGATACGCAGTATTTT; J gene: TRBJ2-3; CDR3 length: 15; D gene: TRBD2; V gene: TRBV5-5; clone size: .
CDR3 protein: CAWSPIRLPVF; CDR3 DNA: TGTGCCTGGAGTCCCATCAGACTTCCAGTCTTC; J gene: TRBJ1-2; CDR3 length: 11; D gene: .; V gene: TRBV30; clone size: .
CDR3 protein: CASSEGLYNEQFF; CDR3 DNA: TGTGCCAGCAGCGAAGGACTCTACAATGAGCAGTTCTTC; J gene: TRBJ2-1; CDR3 length: 13; D gene: .; V gene: TRBV9; clone size: .